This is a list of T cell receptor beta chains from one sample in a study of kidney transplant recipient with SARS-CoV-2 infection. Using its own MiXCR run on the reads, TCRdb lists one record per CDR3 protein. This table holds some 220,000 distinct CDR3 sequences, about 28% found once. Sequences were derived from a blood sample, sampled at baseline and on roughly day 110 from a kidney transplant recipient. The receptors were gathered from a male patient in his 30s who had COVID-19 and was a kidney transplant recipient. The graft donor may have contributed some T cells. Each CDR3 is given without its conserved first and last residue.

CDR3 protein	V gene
ASSGTGFPGGYT	TRBV11-3
DRNLRITQSRANVLT	TRBV8-2
AINARGADNEKLF	TRBV10-3
ASILGVPGKTYGYT	TRBV5-4
ASSTDNTSRKTYGYT	TRBV10-2
ASRLDRGLTGELF	TRBV12-3/TRBV12-4
ASSGIVPGKTYGYT	TRBV5-4
ASSLARMPSTGELF	TRBV5-4
ASSQGGRPGQPQH	TRBV28
ASCHHNSRKTYGCT	TRBV5-6
ASSFNTEAF	TRBV12-3/TRBV12-4
ASSQDPAGRETQY	TRBV4-1
ASSHQRQAMNTEAF	TRBV2
ANSPGPEAGELF	TRBV5-6
ASSIDPLQRFNTEAF	TRBV19